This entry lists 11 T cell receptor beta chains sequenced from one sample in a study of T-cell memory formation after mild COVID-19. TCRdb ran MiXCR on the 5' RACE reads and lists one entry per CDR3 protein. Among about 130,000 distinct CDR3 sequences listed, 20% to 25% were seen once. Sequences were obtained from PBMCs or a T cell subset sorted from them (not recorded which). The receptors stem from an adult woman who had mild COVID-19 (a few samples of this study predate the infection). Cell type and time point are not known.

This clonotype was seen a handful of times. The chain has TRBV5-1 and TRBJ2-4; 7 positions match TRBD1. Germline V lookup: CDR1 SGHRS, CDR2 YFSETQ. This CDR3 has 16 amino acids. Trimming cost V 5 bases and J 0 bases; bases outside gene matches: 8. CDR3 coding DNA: TGCGCCAGCAGTCCTGGGACAGCTCTAGCCAAAAACATTCAGTACTTC. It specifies CASSPGTALAKNIQYF.

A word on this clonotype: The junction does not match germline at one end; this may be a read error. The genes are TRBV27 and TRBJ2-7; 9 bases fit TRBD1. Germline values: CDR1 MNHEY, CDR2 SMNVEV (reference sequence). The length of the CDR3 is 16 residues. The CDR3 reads CARSLTLGTGKYEQYF. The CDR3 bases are TGTGCCCGCAGTTTAACCTTGGGGACAGGGAAATACGAGCAGTACTTC.

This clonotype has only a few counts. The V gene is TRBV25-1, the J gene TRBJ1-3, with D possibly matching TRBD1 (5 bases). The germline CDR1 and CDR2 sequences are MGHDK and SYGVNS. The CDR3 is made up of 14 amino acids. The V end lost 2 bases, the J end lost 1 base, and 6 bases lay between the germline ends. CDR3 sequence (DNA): TGTGCCAGCAGTGAACGGGGGTCTGGAAACACCATATATTTT. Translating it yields CASSERGSGNTIYF.

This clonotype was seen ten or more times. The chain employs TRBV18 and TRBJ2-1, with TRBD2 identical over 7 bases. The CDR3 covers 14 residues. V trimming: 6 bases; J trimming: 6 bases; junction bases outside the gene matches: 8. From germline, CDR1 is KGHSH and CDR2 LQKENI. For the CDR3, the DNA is TGTGCCAGCTCGCAGACCGGGACTACCAATGAGCAGTTCTTC. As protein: CASSQTGTTNEQFF.

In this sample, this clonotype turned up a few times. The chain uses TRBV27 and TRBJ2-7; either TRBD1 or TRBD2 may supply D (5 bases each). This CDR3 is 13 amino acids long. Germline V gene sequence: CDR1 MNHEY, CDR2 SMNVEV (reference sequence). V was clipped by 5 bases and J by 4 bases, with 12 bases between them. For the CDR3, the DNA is TGTGCCAGCAGTCCGGGACCGCCTTACGAGCAGTACTTC. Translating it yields CASSPGPPYEQYF.

The CDR3 protein is CATSRRESDTQYF. CDR3 nucleotides: TGTGCCACCAGTAGGAGGGAGTCAGATACGCAGTATTTT. The chain employs TRBV24-1 and TRBJ2-3; TRBD2 might be the D (6 bases). The V end was cut by 6 bases, the J end by 4 bases, with 10 bases between. The germline gives CDR1 KGHDR, CDR2 SFDVKD. The CDR3 consists of 13 residues.

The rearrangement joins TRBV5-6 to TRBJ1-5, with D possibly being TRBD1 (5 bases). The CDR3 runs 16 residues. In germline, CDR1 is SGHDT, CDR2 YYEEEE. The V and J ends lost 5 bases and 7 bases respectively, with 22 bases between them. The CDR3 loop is CASSSRSWGSRQPQHF. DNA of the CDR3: TGTGCCAGCAGTTCGCGTTCGTGGGGCTCCCGGCAGCCCCAGCATTTT. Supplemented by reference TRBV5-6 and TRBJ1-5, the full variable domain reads DAGVTQSPTHLIKTRGQQVTLRCSPKSGHDTVSWYQQALGQGPQFIFQYYEEEERQRGNFPDRFSGHQFPNYSSELNVNALLLGDSALYLCASSSRSWGSRQPQHFGDGTRLSIL.

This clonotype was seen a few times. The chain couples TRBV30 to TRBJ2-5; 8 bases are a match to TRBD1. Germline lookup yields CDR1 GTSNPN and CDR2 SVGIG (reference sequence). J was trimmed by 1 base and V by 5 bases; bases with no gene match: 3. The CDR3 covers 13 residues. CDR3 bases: TGTGCCTGGGGGGGGACAGGCCAAGAGACCCAGTACTTC. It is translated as CAWGGTGQETQYF.

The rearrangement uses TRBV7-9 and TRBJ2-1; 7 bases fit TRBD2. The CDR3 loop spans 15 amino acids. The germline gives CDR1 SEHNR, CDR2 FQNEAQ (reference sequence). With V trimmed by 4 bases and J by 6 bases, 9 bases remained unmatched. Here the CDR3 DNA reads TGTGCCAGCAGCTGGGAGGGACTCTCCGCCAATGAGCAGTTCTTC. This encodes CASSWEGLSANEQFF. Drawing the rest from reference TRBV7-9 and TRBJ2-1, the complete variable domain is DTGVSQNPRHKITKRGQNVTFRCDPISEHNRLYWYRQTLGQGPEFLTYFQNEAQLEKSRLLSDRFSAERPKGSFSTLEIQRTEQGDSAMYLCASSWEGLSANEQFFGPGTRLTVL.

The CDR3 DNA reads TGTGCCAGCAGCCACGGGACTAGCGGCCCCTCCTACAATGAGCAGTTCTTC. This sequence encodes CASSHGTSGPSYNEQFF. The chain uses TRBV27 and TRBJ2-1; TRBD2 agrees at 11 bases. The junction had 7 bases not matched to a gene; V was cut back by 6 bases and J by 0 bases. The CDR3 consists of 17 residues. Germline CDR1 is MNHEY and CDR2 is SMNVEV (reference sequence).

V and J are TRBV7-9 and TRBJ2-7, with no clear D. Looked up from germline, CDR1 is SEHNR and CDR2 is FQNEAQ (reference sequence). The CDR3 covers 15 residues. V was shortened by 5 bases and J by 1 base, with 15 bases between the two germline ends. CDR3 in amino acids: CASSDGPDRSYEQYF. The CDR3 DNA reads TGTGCCAGCAGCGACGGCCCGGACCGGTCCTACGAGCAGTACTTC.